Reported below is one T cell receptor (beta chain). No antigen is known for it. Making use of molecular barcodes, quantitative 5'-RACE generated TCR beta libraries. TCRdb analysed the 5' RACE reads with MiXCR anew, one entry per CDR3 protein. The data hold about 540,000 distinct CDR3 sequences, with roughly 13% observed a single time. CDR1 is LGHNT, CDR2 FRNRAP, per germline. Losses at the gene ends were 5 bases for V and 7 bases for J; bases not matched to a gene: 8. The CDR3 extends over 15 amino acids. These data come from a study of CD8 T cells in ankylosing spondylitis. Study-wide findings and caveats: Ankylosing spondylitis blood appeared to carry a characteristic TCR beta motif of roughly eight highly homologous variants.

The rearrangement joins TRBV12-5 to TRBJ2-1; 10 positions match TRBD2. Sequenced material: blood, either unsorted or a sorted T cell fraction (not recorded which). This TCR was recovered from a male donor with ankylosing spondylitis. The CDR3 protein is CASGISSGSGNEQFF. CDR3 DNA sequence: TGTGCTAGTGGTATTTCTAGCGGGAGCGGTAATGAGCAGTTCTTC.